The 4 T cell receptor beta chains below all came from one sample that was sequenced in a study of cytomegalovirus exposure and HLA in healthy donors. The PCR made use of 60 Vbeta and 13 Jbeta primers. TCRdb's copy holds only in-frame clones and misses some; the assay was immunoSEQ multiplex PCR. The table lists some 180,000 clones, approximately 80% of them singletons. The sample comprised PBMCs. The receptors derive from a woman in her 30s in good health and CMV-seronegative.

The V call is TRBV4-1, the J call TRBJ1-2, with D possibly matching TRBD1 (6 bases). V was pared by 6 bases and J by 3 bases, with 23 bases between. The V gene's germline CDR1 is MGHRA and CDR2 YSYEKL. This CDR3 is built from 17 residues. This chain's CDR3 is CASRLNLRNGTYYGYTF. DNA for the CDR3: TGCGCCAGCAGACTCAACTTACGAAACGGGACATACTATGGCTACACCTTC.

In this sample, this clone turned up a few times. The CDR3 loop is CAISVGEGNTEAFF. CDR3 DNA sequence: TGTGCCATCAGTGTCGGAGAGGGAAACACTGAAGCTTTCTTT. V gene TRBV10-3 combines with J gene TRBJ1-1; unclear D gene. CDR3 length: 14 residues. Germline CDR1 and CDR2: ENHRY and SYGVKD. V lost 4 bases and J lost 2, with 11 bases in between.

V gene TRBV9 combines with J gene TRBJ2-7; 10 positions agree with TRBD1. This CDR3 spans 15 amino acids. The V gene's germline CDR1 is SGDLS and CDR2 YYNGEE. V dropped 5 bases and J dropped 4; count of bases not matched to a gene: 9. CDR3 nucleotides: TGTGCCAGCAGTGCAAGGGACAGGGGCCAGTACGAGCAGTACTTC. As protein: CASSARDRGQYEQYF.

The rearrangement links TRBV30 to TRBJ1-1; the D gene is possibly TRBD1 (5 bases). CDR3 size: 12 residues. Trimming stripped 5 bases from V and 6 bases from J, with 13 bases between. Germline V gene sequence: CDR1 GTSNPN, CDR2 SVGIG (reference sequence). DNA for the CDR3: TGTGCCTGGGGGCGGGGGACGGCTGAAGCTTTCTTT. Protein sequence: CAWGRGTAEAFF.